Sequencing of this T cell receptor beta chain was carried out in a study of T-cell memory formation after mild COVID-19. Looking at the study overall: Clusters of TCRs were largely donor specific.

TCRdb itself ran the 5' RACE reads through MiXCR, one entry per CDR3 protein. The sample yields 540,000 or so distinct CDR3 sequences, 20% seen once. Trimming took off 4 bases at V and 2 bases at J, with 15 bases between the two ends. CDR1 and CDR2 from the germline V gene are SGHRS and YFSETQ. The CDR3 runs 16 residues. This clonotype was picked up many times. Its target is unknown. Whole-study results and caveats: Several responding clones turned up in pre-infection memory, indicating that cross-reactive memory may have taken part.

Sequencing was performed on PBMCs or a T cell subset sorted from them (not recorded which). The chain carries TRBV5-1 and TRBJ2-2, with TRBD1 as a possible D gene (5 bases). This clonotype was sampled from an adult woman who had mild COVID-19 (a few samples of this study predate the infection). Cell type and time point are not known. CDR3 amino acids: CASSLGTGANTGELFF. CDR3 in DNA: TGCGCCAGCAGCCTAGGAACAGGCGCCAACACCGGGGAGCTGTTTTTT.